The 5 T cell receptor beta chains reported below all come from one sample, sequenced in a study of T cell clonotyping in hematopoietic cell transplantation. Assay: immunoSEQ multiplex PCR; the TCRdb copy retains only in-frame clones and omits some. The repertoire holds 15,000 or so clones, approximately 87% seen once, with approximately 3% in the top ten. Sequencing was carried out using peripheral blood mononuclear cells. These receptors came from a man aged 45-65 years in good health. Some clones in this sample may be carry-over from other donors' samples.

This chain connects TRBV28 to TRBJ1-6; no clear D gene. The V gene's germline CDR1 is MDHEN and CDR2 SYDVKM. The V end lost 7 bases, the J end lost 9 bases, and 19 bases lay between the germline ends. The CDR3 extends over 15 amino acids. CDR3 sequence reads: CASTQGDLSGSPLHF. The DNA for the CDR3 is TGTGCCAGCACCCAAGGTGACCTTTCGGGTTCACCCCTCCACTTT.

This chain links TRBV25-1 with TRBJ1-1, with 11 bases lining up with TRBD1. The CDR3 is 17 amino acids. The trim removed 3 bases at V and 4 bases at J, leaving 10 bases unmatched. Germline CDR1 MGHDK, CDR2 SYGVNS. CDR3 sequence: CASSDRSGQGGITEAFF. The DNA of the CDR3 is TGTGCCAGCAGTGACCGTTCGGGACAGGGGGGAATCACTGAAGCTTTCTTT.

A few counts support this clone. The rearrangement links TRBV6-5 to TRBJ1-2; 7 bases align to TRBD1. The length of the CDR3 is 13 residues. From germline, CDR1 is MNHEY and CDR2 SVGAGI. J gave up 3 bases and V 5 bases, and 3 bases lay outside the gene matches. The CDR3 loop is CASSRQGDYGYTF. In DNA form, the CDR3 reads TGTGCCAGCAGTCGACAGGGAGACTATGGCTACACCTTC.

The chain uses TRBV7-3 and TRBJ2-3, with 11 nucleotides matching TRBD2. This CDR3 spans 15 amino acids. V trimming: 2 bases; J trimming: 4 bases; junction bases outside the gene matches: 2. Germline-derived CDR1 and CDR2 are SGHTA and FQGTGA. The chain's CDR3 is CASSLVAGGADTQYF. DNA for the CDR3: TGTGCCAGCAGCTTAGTAGCGGGGGGGGCAGATACGCAGTATTTT. Complete variable domain (other parts from reference TRBV7-3 and TRBJ2-3): GAGVSQTPSNKVTEKGKYVELRCDPISGHTALYWYRQSLGQGPEFLIYFQGTGAADDSGLPNDRFFAVRPEGSVSTLKIQRTERGDSAVYLCASSLVAGGADTQYFGPGTRLTVL.

The chain is built from TRBV9 and TRBJ1-2; 8 bases align to TRBD1. The CDR3 sequence is 13 residues long. The trim removed 4 bases at V and 4 bases at J, leaving 3 bases unmatched. Germline-derived CDR1 and CDR2 are SGDLS and YYNGEE. CDR3 region: CASSNDRGYGYTF. The CDR3, as DNA: TGTGCCAGCAGCAACGACAGGGGCTATGGCTACACCTTC.